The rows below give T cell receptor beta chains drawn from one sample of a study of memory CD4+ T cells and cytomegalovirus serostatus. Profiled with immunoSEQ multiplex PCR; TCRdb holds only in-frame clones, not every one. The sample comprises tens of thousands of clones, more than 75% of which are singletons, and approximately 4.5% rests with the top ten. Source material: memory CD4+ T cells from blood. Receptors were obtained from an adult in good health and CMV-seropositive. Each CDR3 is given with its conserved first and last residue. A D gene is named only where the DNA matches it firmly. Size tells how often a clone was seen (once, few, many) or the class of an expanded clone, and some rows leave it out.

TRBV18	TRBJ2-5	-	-	TGTGCCAGCTCTTCCGGGGCCAGGGAGACCCAGTACTTC	CASSSGARETQYF
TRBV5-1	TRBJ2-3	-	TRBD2	TGCGCCAGCAGCCCCGGAACTAGCGGGGGGAAAGATACGCAGTATTTT	CASSPGTSGGKDTQYF
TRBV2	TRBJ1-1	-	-	TGTGCCAGCACCCAGGACAGATTGAACACTGAAGCTTTCTTT	CASTQDRLNTEAFF
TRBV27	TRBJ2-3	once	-	TGTGCCAGCAGTTTATCGCGAGAGGATACGCAGTATTTT	CASSLSREDTQYF
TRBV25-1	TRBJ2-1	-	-	TGTGCCAGCAGTTCGCCGGGGGACTACAATGAGCAGTTCTTC	CASSSPGDYNEQFF
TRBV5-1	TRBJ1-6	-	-	TGCGCCAGCAGCTTGAACCCGACAGGCCCAAGCTCCTATAATTCACCCCTCCACTTT	CASSLNPTGPSSYNSPLHF
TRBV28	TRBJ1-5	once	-	TGTGCCAGCAGCAGCGTAATAAAACAGCCCCAGCATTTT	CASSSVIKQPQHF
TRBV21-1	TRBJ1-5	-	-	TGTGCCAGCAGCAACTCTGAGGGCACAGGCTGCAATCAGCCCCAGCATTTT	CASSNSEGTGCNQPQHF
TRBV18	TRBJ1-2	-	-	TGTGCCAGCTCCGCGCGGGGAGATGGCTACACCTTC	CASSARGDGYTF
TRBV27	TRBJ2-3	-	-	TGTGCCAGCTCGGACTATAGCACAGATACGCAGTATTTT	CASSDYSTDTQYF
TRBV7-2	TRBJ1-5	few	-	TGTGCCAGCAGCTTACAGTACAGGGTGGAGGGACAGCCCCAGCATTTT	CASSLQYRVEGQPQHF